This T cell receptor beta chain derives from a study of T cell responses to AZD1222 COVID-19 vaccine. Study findings and constraints: Spike-specific TCR depth and breadth grew after two AZD1222 doses. Most donors were white British and more were female, and clonal diversity was possibly underestimated. Spike was spanned by vaccine-associated CD4 TCRs, which were dominant at 160-218 and 743-854. Repertoires were obtained solely post-peak T cell response.

Clones were read by immunoSEQ multiplex PCR, and TCRdb kept only the in-frame ones, dropping some. The data contain roughly 110,000 clones, roughly 84% of them singletons. With respect to this clone: Its antigen is undetermined.

The receptor was isolated from an adult in good health. Sequences were derived from peripheral blood, sampled on day 0 of AZD1222 vaccination.

DNA for the CDR3: TGTGCCAGCTCATATGACAGGGATCAGCCCCAGCATTTT. It translates to CASSYDRDQPQHF. J is TRBJ1-5 and V is TRBV18; TRBD1 matches 7 bases. This CDR3 comprises 13 residues. Germline values: CDR1 KGHSH, CDR2 LQKENI. V lost 5 bases, J lost 5 bases, and 3 bases stayed unmatched.